The T cell receptor beta chain described here comes from a study of beta chain features in type 1 diabetes. Blood was collected once per donor into heparin, averaging about 116 mL. There are a few counts of this clone. Expressed TCRB transcripts were sequenced after all isolated RNA was converted to cDNA. The repertoire was sequenced with immunoSEQ multiplex PCR; TCRdb's copy has only in-frame clones and lacks some. The sample shows under 500,000 clones, 25% to 35% of them seen only once. Material for sequencing was naive CD4+ T cells from blood. This TCR was sampled from a man in his late teens or twenties in good health.

The CDR3 reads CASSDPTVRETQYF. The CDR3 bases are TGTGCCAGCAGTGATCCTACGGTTCGGGAGACCCAGTACTTC. The rearrangement joins TRBV25-1 to TRBJ2-5; D is unresolved. Trimming shortened V by 3 bases and J by 5 bases, and 13 bases separated the two germline ends. This CDR3 contains 14 residues. The germline V gene encodes CDR1 MGHDK and CDR2 SYGVNS.